A selection of T cell receptor beta chains follows, all from one sample in a study of blood T cell repertoires in COVID-19. Here immunoSEQ multiplex PCR was the method, and the copy in TCRdb shows in-frame clones only, minus some. This table holds about 150,000 clones, roughly 90% found once. Sequencing was done on a sample of peripheral blood. Receptors originate from a man aged 45 to 65 with acute or convalescent COVID-19. The CDR3 runs from the conserved cysteine through the conserved F or W. Fields, in order: CDR3 length, V gene, D gene, clone size, J gene, CDR3 DNA, CDR3 protein. The D gene is left open where the match is weak. The size of a clone is reported for some rows only, either as once, few or many, or as a class for expanded clones.

14	TRBV7-2	TRBD1	.	TRBJ1-2	TGTGCCAGCAGCCCCGGACAGGGGGGCACGCGCTACACCTTC	CASSPGQGGTRYTF
13	TRBV12-3/TRBV12-4	TRBD1	.	TRBJ1-1	TGTGCCAGTACAGGGGTGGTGACCACTGAAGCTTTCTTT	CASTGVVTTEAFF
17	TRBV19	TRBD1	.	TRBJ1-5	TGTGCCAGTAGTATATGGAAGACAGGGAACAGCAATCAGCCCCAGCATTTT	CASSIWKTGNSNQPQHF
14	TRBV5-6	.	.	TRBJ1-6	TGTGCCAGCAGCCCCCGGACAATAGGCTCACCCCTCCACTTT	CASSPRTIGSPLHF
13	TRBV6-6	.	.	TRBJ1-2	TGTGCCGAAGGGCAGGGCCCTAACTATGGCTACACCTTC	CAEGQGPNYGYTF
15	TRBV19	.	.	TRBJ2-2	TGTGCCAGTAGTATAGGCAGAAAGAACACCGGGGAGCTGTTTTTT	CASSIGRKNTGELFF
15	TRBV10-3	TRBD1	.	TRBJ2-6	TGTGCCACCGGGACAGGGTCCTCTGGGGCCAACGTCCTGACTTTC	CATGTGSSGANVLTF
13	TRBV28	TRBD2	.	TRBJ2-5	TGTGCCAGCAGTTTGGGAGGGGTTGAGACCCAGTACTTC	CASSLGGVETQYF
12	TRBV30	.	.	TRBJ1-2	TGTGCCTGGAGCGTCTGGAGATATGGCTACACCTTC	CAWSVWRYGYTF
15	TRBV7-3	TRBD2	once	TRBJ2-2	TGTGCCAGCAGCTTCGGCGGGAGTCTCACCGGGGAGCTGTTTTTT	CASSFGGSLTGELFF
14	TRBV25-1	.	once	TRBJ2-2	TGTGCCAGCAGTGTTAGGGGAGGCACCGGGGAGCTGTTTTTT	CASSVRGGTGELFF
15	TRBV27	.	.	TRBJ1-1	TGTGCCAGCAGTTTACGGGGGGTGGACAACACTGAAGCTTTCTTT	CASSLRGVDNTEAFF
13	TRBV19	.	few	TRBJ1-1	TGTGCCGGCTCAGCGGGGGGGCCCACTGAAGCTTTCTTT	CAGSAGGPTEAFF
15	TRBV5-1	TRBD1	.	TRBJ2-7	TGCGCCAGCAGCTTGGAGGGACAGGGGGCTGGAGAGCAGTACTTC	CASSLEGQGAGEQYF
15	TRBV7-6	.	.	TRBJ1-6	TGTGCCAGCAGCTTAGGAAAGGCAGGGATTTCACCCCTCCACTTT	CASSLGKAGISPLHF